These 17 T cell receptor beta chains came from one sample sequenced in a study of identical twins. TCRdb itself ran the 5' RACE reads through MiXCR, one entry per CDR3 protein. In the table there are over 600,000 distinct CDR3 sequences, 21% of which are singletons. The sample also formed part of further work on T cells expressing NK-cell markers.

The specimen was PBMCs. Every receptor here comes from a woman aged 18-35 years in good health.

In its sample, this clonotype was seen many times. This CDR3 reads CASSFIPQNGYTF. The CDR3, as DNA: TGTGCCAGCAGCTTTATACCTCAAAATGGCTACACCTTC. The chain employs TRBV7-9 and TRBJ1-2, with D unclear. The germline gives CDR1 SEHNR, CDR2 FQNEAQ (reference sequence). The CDR3 consists of 13 residues. Trimming removed 3 bases from V and 6 bases from J, with 11 bases in between.

This clonotype was detected many times. The rearrangement uses TRBV12-3 or TRBV12-4 and TRBJ1-1; D remains unclear. The V and J ends lost 3 bases and 1 base respectively, with 6 bases between them. The CDR3 extends over 13 amino acids. DNA for the CDR3: TGTGCCAGCAGTTTTTGGTCGAACACTGAAGCTTTCTTT. Translated, it gives CASSFWSNTEAFF.

A few counts support this clonotype. The CDR3 DNA is TGTGCCAGCAGCCATTCGACTAGCGGGAGGGCCCGAGATTATGAGCAGTTCTTC. Protein product: CASSHSTSGRARDYEQFF. The chain has TRBV7-8 and TRBJ2-1; 14 bases agree with TRBD2. The germline CDR1 and CDR2 sequences are SGHVS and FQNEAQ. V dropped 5 bases and J dropped 8; count of bases not matched to a gene: 14. The CDR3 sequence is 18 residues long.

This clonotype was observed a few times. The chain carries TRBV6-1 and TRBJ2-1, with 7 nucleotides matching TRBD2. The V gene end was trimmed by 6 bases and the J gene end by 6 bases; junction bases not matched to a gene: 11. The germline V gene encodes CDR1 MNHNS and CDR2 SASEGT. This CDR3 is 15 amino acids long. The CDR3 sequence: CASSPFAGVGNEQFF. As DNA, the CDR3 is TGTGCCAGCAGCCCTTTTGCGGGAGTAGGCAATGAGCAGTTCTTC.

This clonotype came up a few times. As DNA, the CDR3 is TGTGCCAGCAGTGACTCGAGCGGGGGCAGAACAGAAGCTTTCTTT. It translates to CASSDSSGGRTEAFF. The V gene is TRBV6-4, the J gene TRBJ1-1, with D perhaps TRBD1 (6 bases). Trimming cost V 0 bases and J 8 bases, with 16 bases left between them. The CDR3 spans 15 residues. Germline V CDR1 and CDR2: MRHNA, SNTAGT.

A few counts support this clonotype. The genes are TRBV4-3 and TRBJ2-1, with 9 bases lining up with TRBD2. V was pared by 0 bases and J by 5 bases, with 11 bases of the junction left unmatched. CDR1 and CDR2 from the germline V gene are LGHNA and YSLEER. This CDR3 comprises 18 residues. The CDR3 protein is CASSQDPDVAGANNEQFF. CDR3 nucleotides: TGCGCCAGCAGCCAAGACCCAGATGTAGCGGGAGCCAACAATGAGCAGTTCTTC.

V is TRBV10-3 and J is TRBJ2-3; the D is unclear. Germline V gene data show CDR1 as ENHRY and CDR2 as SYGVKD. This CDR3 region has 15 residues. The V and J ends lost 3 bases and 1 base respectively, with 11 bases between them. The CDR3 DNA is TGTGCCATCAGTGAAAGTCTGCGTGGCACAGATACGCAGTATTTT. Translated, it gives CAISESLRGTDTQYF.

This clonotype was observed a handful of times. The gene calls are TRBV12-5 and TRBJ2-1; no definite D call. The V end lost 5 bases, the J end lost 8 bases, and 10 bases lay between the germline ends. The germline V gene encodes CDR1 LGHNT and CDR2 FRNRAP. This CDR3 has 12 amino acids. The CDR3 loop is CASGPRSHEQFF. DNA for the CDR3: TGTGCTAGTGGTCCCCGTTCGCATGAGCAGTTCTTC. Based on the CDR3 plus reference TRBV12-5 and TRBJ2-1, the full variable domain is DARVTQTPRHKVTEMGQEVTMRCQPILGHNTVFWYRQTMMQGLELLAYFRNRAPLDDSGMPKDRFSAEMPDATLATLKIQPSEPRDSAVYFCASGPRSHEQFFGPGTRLTVL.

The chain employs TRBV20-1 and TRBJ2-2; D remains unclear. Germline CDR1 is DFQATT and CDR2 is SNEGSKA (reference sequence). Between the trimmed V and J ends, which lost 3 bases and 0 bases, there was a span of 8 bases. The CDR3 length is 14 residues. DNA for the CDR3: TGCAGTGCTAGCCAGCGATCGAACACCGGGGAGCTGTTTTTT. This sequence encodes CSASQRSNTGELFF.

This clonotype was seen more than once but under ten times. The J gene is TRBJ2-7, the V gene TRBV3-1; 7 positions agree with TRBD2. V trimming: 5 bases; J trimming: 3 bases; junction bases outside the gene matches: 7. The V gene's germline CDR1 is LGHDT and CDR2 YNNKEL (reference sequence). This CDR3 has 14 residues. Here the CDR3 DNA reads TGTGCCAGCAGCGGTCGCGGCGGGAGCTACGAGCAGTACTTC. This translates into CASSGRGGSYEQYF.

The sample holds many counts of this clonotype. This chain links TRBV5-1 with TRBJ2-3, with D hard to call. V lost 0 bases and J lost 4, with 12 bases in between. CDR1 SGHRS and CDR2 YFSETQ come from the germline V gene. This CDR3 region has 15 residues. CDR3 residues: CASSLDGRVADTQYF. The CDR3 nucleotides read TGCGCCAGCAGCTTGGACGGACGCGTCGCAGATACGCAGTATTTT.

This clonotype appeared once. The chain combines TRBV18 with TRBJ2-3; 10 nucleotides line up with TRBD2. J was trimmed by 2 bases and V by 6 bases; bases with no gene match: 5. The CDR3 sequence is 15 residues long. CDR1 is KGHSH and CDR2 is LQKENI in the germline V gene. The CDR3 sequence: CASSGLAASTDTQYF. Written as DNA, the CDR3 is TGTGCCAGCTCCGGACTAGCGGCTTCCACAGATACGCAGTATTTT.

The sample holds a few counts of this clonotype. The chain couples TRBV20-1 to TRBJ2-5; D may be TRBD2 (6 bases). Looked up from germline, CDR1 is DFQATT and CDR2 is SNEGSKA (reference sequence). This CDR3 is 12 amino acids long. With 6 bases removed from V and 5 bases from J, the gap between germline ends came to 13 bases. DNA for the CDR3: TGCAGTGCGGGAAGGGACTTCGAGACCCAGTACTTC. Translating gives CSAGRDFETQYF.

Only a few counts were recorded for this clonotype. The chain uses TRBV20-1 and TRBJ1-1; perhaps TRBD1 as D (6 bases). CDR3 length: 15 amino acids. With 1 base removed from V and 4 bases from J, the gap between germline ends came to 16 bases. In germline, CDR1 is DFQATT, CDR2 SNEGSKA (reference sequence). The CDR3 loop is CSARAPREGGTEAFF. Written as DNA, the CDR3 is TGCAGTGCTAGAGCCCCAAGGGAGGGGGGCACTGAAGCTTTCTTT.

The chain carries TRBV15 and TRBJ2-7; D is uncertain. The V gene's germline CDR1 is LNHNV and CDR2 YYDKDF (reference sequence). The CDR3 is 14 amino acids. The V end lost 3 bases, the J end lost 3 bases, and 12 bases lay between the germline ends. CDR3 sequence (DNA): TGTGCCACCAGCAGGGGATCGAGTAACTACGAGCAGTACTTC. Its translation: CATSRGSSNYEQYF. Complete variable domain (other parts from reference TRBV15 and TRBJ2-7): DAMVIQNPRYQVTQFGKPVTLSCSQTLNHNVMYWYQQKSSQAPKLLFHYYDKDFNNEADTPDNFQSRRPNTSFCFLDIRSPGLGDTAMYLCATSRGSSNYEQYFGPGTRLTVT.

This clonotype was observed a handful of times. The chain links TRBV3-1 to TRBJ2-3; tentatively, D is TRBD2 (6 bases). There are 14 residues in the CDR3. V was cut by 4 bases and J by 4 bases, with 12 bases left in between. Germline CDR1 reads LGHDT; CDR2 reads YNNKEL (reference sequence). CDR3 amino acids: CASSPRELPDTQYF. The CDR3, as DNA: TGTGCCAGCAGCCCCCGGGAGCTCCCAGATACGCAGTATTTT.

V gene TRBV5-1 combines with J gene TRBJ2-1, with D unclear. The CDR3 has 15 residues. The germline CDR1 and CDR2 sequences are SGHRS and YFSETQ. The ends were cut back, 2 bases at V and 7 bases at J, with 16 bases in the middle. The CDR3 is CASSFDFPPENEQFF. DNA for the CDR3: TGCGCCAGCAGCTTTGACTTTCCCCCTGAGAATGAGCAGTTCTTC.